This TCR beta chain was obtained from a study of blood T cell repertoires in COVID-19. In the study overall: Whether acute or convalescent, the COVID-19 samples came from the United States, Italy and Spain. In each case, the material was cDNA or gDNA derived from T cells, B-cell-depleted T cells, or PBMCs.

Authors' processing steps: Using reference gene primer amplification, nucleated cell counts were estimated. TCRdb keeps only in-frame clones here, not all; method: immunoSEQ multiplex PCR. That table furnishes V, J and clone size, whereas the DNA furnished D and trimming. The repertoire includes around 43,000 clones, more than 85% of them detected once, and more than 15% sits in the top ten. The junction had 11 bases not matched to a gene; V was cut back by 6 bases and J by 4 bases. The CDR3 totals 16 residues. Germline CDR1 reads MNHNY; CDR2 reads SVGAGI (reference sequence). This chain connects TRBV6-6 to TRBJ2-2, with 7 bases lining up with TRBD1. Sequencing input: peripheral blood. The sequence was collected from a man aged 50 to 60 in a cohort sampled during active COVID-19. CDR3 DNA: TGTGCCAGCAGAACTTCCACAGGGGAAGGCACCGGGGAGCTGTTTTTT. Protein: CASRTSTGEGTGELFF.